This T cell receptor (beta chain) emerged from a study of T cells expressing NK-cell markers. For the study at large: Beta-chain profiling covered CD3+CD56+NKG2C+, CD3+CD56+NKG2C- and CD3+CD56-NKG2C+ sorted subsets. Just one sequenced donor of eight was HCMV-seronegative, while seven were seropositive.

Production of TCR beta cDNA relied on 5'RACE template switching with UMIs. TCRdb reprocessed the 5' RACE reads, keeping one entry per CDR3 protein, no DNA. The data show about 150,000 distinct CDR3 sequences, and the top ten clones hold approximately 35%. For this clonotype: Its antigen is still unknown.

This CDR3 contains 18 residues. The V gene's germline CDR1 is MGHRA and CDR2 YSYEKL. Study-level findings and limits: Each of 5 to 7 donors carried dominant NKG2C+ clonotypes accounting for roughly 1.0-7.5% of CD8+ T cells.

The sample consisted of blood T cells: a sorted CD56 or NKG2C T cell subset, CD4+ or CD8+ T cells, or bulk PBMC T cells (not recorded which). The chain employs TRBV4-1 and TRBJ2-7; there is no DNA to check the TCRdb D call of TRBD2. This sequence was found in a woman in her fifties or sixties in good health. The CDR3 sequence is CASSPFGGSGRSAYEQYF.